Each of the 2 T cell receptor beta chains below was sequenced from the same sample in a study of blood T cell repertoires in COVID-19. Clones were sequenced by immunoSEQ multiplex PCR, and TCRdb holds only the in-frame ones, with some missing. The table has 140,000 to 150,000 clones, about 84% seen once. Sequencing input: peripheral blood. The receptors come from a man in his sixties with active or convalescent COVID-19.

This clone has a handful of counts. This chain connects TRBV24-1 to TRBJ1-5; no clear D gene. The CDR3 is 14 amino acids. Trimming cost V 0 bases and J 1 base, with 3 bases left between them. Per the germline V gene, CDR1 is KGHDR and CDR2 is SFDVKD. CDR3 sequence reads: CATSDLRSNQPQHF. The CDR3 DNA reads as TGTGCCACCAGTGATTTGCGGAGCAATCAGCCCCAGCATTTT.

The chain recombines TRBV13 with TRBJ2-3; 10 nucleotides align to TRBD2. This CDR3 has 18 amino acids. The germline CDR1 and CDR2 sequences are PRHDT and FYEKMQ (reference sequence). V shed 0 bases, J shed 0 bases, and the junction held 6 bases outside the gene matches. The CDR3 sequence: CASSLGLAGAGSTDTQYF. The CDR3 DNA reads TGTGCCAGCAGCTTAGGGCTAGCGGGAGCAGGGAGCACAGATACGCAGTATTTT.